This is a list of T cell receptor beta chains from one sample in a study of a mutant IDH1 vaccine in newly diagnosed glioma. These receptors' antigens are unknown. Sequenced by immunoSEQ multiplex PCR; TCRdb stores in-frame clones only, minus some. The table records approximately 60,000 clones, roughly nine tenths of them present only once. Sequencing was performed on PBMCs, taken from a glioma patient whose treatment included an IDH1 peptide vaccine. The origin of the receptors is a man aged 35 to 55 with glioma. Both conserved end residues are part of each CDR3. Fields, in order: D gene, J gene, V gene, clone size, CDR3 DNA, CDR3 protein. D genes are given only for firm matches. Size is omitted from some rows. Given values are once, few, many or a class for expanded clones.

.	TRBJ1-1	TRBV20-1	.	TGCAGAGGAATACTGAACACTGAAGCTTTCTTT	CRGILNTEAFF
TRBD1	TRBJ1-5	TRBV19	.	TGTGCCAGTAGTCCTTACGGACAGGGAGGCAATCAGCCCCAGCATTTT	CASSPYGQGGNQPQHF
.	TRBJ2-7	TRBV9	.	TGTGCCAGCAGCCCCCAGGAAGGGCTCCGGGACCAGCAACATTACGAGCAGTACTTC	CASSPQEGLRDQQHYEQYF
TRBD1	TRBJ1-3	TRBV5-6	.	TGTGCCAGCAGCTTGGCCCACAGGGGGCTTGGAAACACCATATATTTT	CASSLAHRGLGNTIYF
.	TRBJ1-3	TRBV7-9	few	TGTGCCAGCAGTTCCCAGTCTTCTGGAAACACCATATATTTT	CASSSQSSGNTIYF
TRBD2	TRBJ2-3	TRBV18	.	TGTGCCAGCTCACCAATCGCGGCTAGCGGGAGTACAGATACGCAGTATTTT	CASSPIAASGSTDTQYF
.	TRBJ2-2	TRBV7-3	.	TGTGCCAGCAGCTTAATGGTTTCCCAGGGTTCCACCGGGGAGCTGTTTTTT	CASSLMVSQGSTGELFF
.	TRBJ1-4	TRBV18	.	TGTGCCAGCTCACCACCGGGAGAGGGGGAAAAACTGTTTTTT	CASSPPGEGEKLFF
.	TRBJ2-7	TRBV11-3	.	TGTGCCAGCAGCCCAGGGACGGGGCCCTACGAGCAGTACTTC	CASSPGTGPYEQYF
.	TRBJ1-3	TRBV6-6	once	TGTGCCAGCAGTTACGAGTCTGGAAACACCATATATTTT	CASSYESGNTIYF
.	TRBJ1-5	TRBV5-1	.	TGCGCCAGCAGCTTGGGAGGGGGAGGTCAGCCCCAGCATTTT	CASSLGGGGQPQHF
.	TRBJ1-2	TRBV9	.	TGTGCCAGCAGCGCCCGTAGGTCGAGATCACCGTGGGATGGCTACACCTTC	CASSARRSRSPWDGYTF
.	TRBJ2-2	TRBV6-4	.	TGTGCCAGCAGCCTAATTGGACTGAACGTTGGGACCGGGGAGCTGTTTTTT	CASSLIGLNVGTGELFF
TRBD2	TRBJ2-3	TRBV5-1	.	TGCGCCAGCAGCTTGGGGGGGACTAGCGGCACAGATACGCAGTATTTT	CASSLGGTSGTDTQYF
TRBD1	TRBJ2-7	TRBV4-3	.	TGCGCCAGCAGCCAAGGGACAGGGGGTACCTACGAGCAGTACTTC	CASSQGTGGTYEQYF